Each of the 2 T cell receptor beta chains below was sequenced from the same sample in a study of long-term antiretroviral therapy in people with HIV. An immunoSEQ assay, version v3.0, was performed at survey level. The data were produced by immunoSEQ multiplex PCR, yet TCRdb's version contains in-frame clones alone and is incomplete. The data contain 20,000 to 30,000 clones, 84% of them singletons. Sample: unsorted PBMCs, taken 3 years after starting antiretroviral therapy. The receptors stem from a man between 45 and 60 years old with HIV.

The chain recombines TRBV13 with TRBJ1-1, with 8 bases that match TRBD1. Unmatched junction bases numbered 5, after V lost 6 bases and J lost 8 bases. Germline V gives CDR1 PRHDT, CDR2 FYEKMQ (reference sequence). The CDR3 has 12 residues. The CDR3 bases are TGTGCCAGCAGGCAGGGGGCGCGGGAAGCTTTCTTT. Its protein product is CASRQGAREAFF. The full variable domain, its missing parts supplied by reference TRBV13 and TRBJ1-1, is AAGVIQSPRHLIKEKRETATLKCYPIPRHDTVYWYQQGPGQDPQFLISFYEKMQSDKGSIPDRFSAQQFSDYHSELNMSSLELGDSALYFCASRQGAREAFFGQGTRLTVV.

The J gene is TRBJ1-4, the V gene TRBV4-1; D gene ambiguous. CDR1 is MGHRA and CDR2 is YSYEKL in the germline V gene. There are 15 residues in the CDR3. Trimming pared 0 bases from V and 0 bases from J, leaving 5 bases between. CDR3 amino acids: CASSQDRATNEKLFF. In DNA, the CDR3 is TGCGCCAGCAGCCAAGACAGAGCAACTAATGAAAAACTGTTTTTT.